The rows below give T cell receptor beta chains drawn from one sample of a study of blood T cell repertoires in COVID-19. Only in-frame clones appear in the TCRdb table, and some are missing; sequencing was by immunoSEQ multiplex PCR. The sample records about 130,000 clones, over 75% being singletons. Material: peripheral blood. Source of these receptors: a woman older than 75 with acute or convalescent COVID-19. Each CDR3 is given with its conserved first and last residue. Each record gives: D gene, clone size, J gene, CDR3 length, V gene, CDR3 protein, CDR3 DNA. D genes are given only for firm matches. Some rows have no size entry. The others give once, few or many, or a class for an expanded clone.

d_gene: TRBD2; abundance: -; j_gene: TRBJ2-5; len: 14; v_gene: TRBV5-1; CDR3aa: CASTKRGGLETQYF; CDR3nt: TGCGCCAGCACCAAGCGGGGGGGCCTGGAGACCCAGTACTTC
d_gene: TRBD1; abundance: -; j_gene: TRBJ2-2; len: 16; v_gene: TRBV6-5; CDR3aa: CASSFRLGQGIRELFF; CDR3nt: TGTGCCAGCAGTTTCAGATTGGGACAGGGGATACGGGAGCTGTTTTTT
d_gene: -; abundance: -; j_gene: TRBJ1-6; len: 15; v_gene: TRBV18; CDR3aa: CASSPGVGYNSPLHF; CDR3nt: TGTGCCAGCTCACCGGGCGTAGGTTATAATTCACCCCTCCACTTT
d_gene: -; abundance: -; j_gene: TRBJ2-5; len: 13; v_gene: TRBV6-5; CDR3aa: CASSKPGVTTQYF; CDR3nt: TGTGCCAGCTCTAAGCCAGGGGTTACGACCCAGTACTTC
d_gene: -; abundance: -; j_gene: TRBJ2-5; len: 14; v_gene: TRBV28; CDR3aa: CASSPAASPGAQYF; CDR3nt: TGTGCCAGCAGCCCGGCAGCCTCGCCGGGGGCCCAGTACTTC
d_gene: -; abundance: -; j_gene: TRBJ2-1; len: 15; v_gene: TRBV6-2/TRBV6-3; CDR3aa: CASSYLAGPGDEQFF; CDR3nt: TGTGCCAGCAGTTATTTAGCGGGCCCAGGGGATGAGCAGTTCTTC
d_gene: TRBD1; abundance: -; j_gene: TRBJ1-4; len: 15; v_gene: TRBV6-5; CDR3aa: CASRGEQGDNEKLFF; CDR3nt: TGTGCCAGCAGAGGAGAGCAGGGGGATAATGAAAAACTGTTTTTT
d_gene: TRBD1; abundance: -; j_gene: TRBJ1-2; len: 14; v_gene: TRBV5-1; CDR3aa: CASSLEGAGFGYTF; CDR3nt: TGCGCCAGCAGCTTGGAGGGGGCAGGTTTTGGCTACACCTTC
d_gene: -; abundance: -; j_gene: TRBJ1-2; len: 18; v_gene: TRBV5-8; CDR3aa: CASSLGRERGGFGYGYTF; CDR3nt: TGTGCCAGCAGCTTGGGGAGGGAACGGGGAGGCTTCGGCTATGGCTACACCTTC
d_gene: TRBD1; abundance: -; j_gene: TRBJ1-2; len: 14; v_gene: TRBV19; CDR3aa: CASSQPGGAFGYTF; CDR3nt: TGTGCCAGTAGTCAACCAGGGGGCGCGTTTGGCTACACCTTC
d_gene: TRBD1; abundance: few; j_gene: TRBJ1-2; len: 12; v_gene: TRBV6-2/TRBV6-3; CDR3aa: CASSWTGDGYTF; CDR3nt: TGTGCCAGCAGCTGGACAGGGGATGGCTACACCTTC
d_gene: -; abundance: -; j_gene: TRBJ1-5; len: 14; v_gene: TRBV20-1; CDR3aa: CSASRSGGNQPQHF; CDR3nt: TGCAGTGCTAGTAGGTCAGGGGGCAATCAGCCCCAGCATTTT
d_gene: -; abundance: -; j_gene: TRBJ2-1; len: 15; v_gene: TRBV7-3; CDR3aa: CASSSTGDNYNEQFF; CDR3nt: TGTGCCAGCAGCTCGACCGGGGATAACTACAATGAGCAGTTCTTC
d_gene: TRBD1; abundance: -; j_gene: TRBJ1-3; len: 15; v_gene: TRBV6-5; CDR3aa: CASSYPTGTGNTIYF; CDR3nt: TGTGCCAGCAGTTACCCGACAGGGACTGGAAACACCATATATTTT
d_gene: -; abundance: -; j_gene: TRBJ1-5; len: 13; v_gene: TRBV7-9; CDR3aa: CASSRSSNQPQHF; CDR3nt: TGTGCCAGCTCACGAAGCAGCAATCAGCCCCAGCATTTT
d_gene: -; abundance: once; j_gene: TRBJ1-5; len: 16; v_gene: TRBV10-3; CDR3aa: CAISESLEVSNQPQHF; CDR3nt: TGTGCCATCAGTGAGTCTTTAGAGGTCAGCAATCAGCCCCAGCATTTT
d_gene: -; abundance: -; j_gene: TRBJ1-5; len: 13; v_gene: TRBV5-1; CDR3aa: CASSLAPDQPQHF; CDR3nt: TGCGCCAGCAGCTTGGCGCCAGATCAGCCCCAGCATTTT
d_gene: -; abundance: -; j_gene: TRBJ1-1; len: 16; v_gene: TRBV4-1; CDR3aa: CASSQDSSGPWTEAFF; CDR3nt: TGCGCCAGCAGCCAAGATTCTTCAGGGCCGTGGACTGAAGCTTTCTTT
d_gene: -; abundance: -; j_gene: TRBJ2-7; len: 14; v_gene: TRBV5-1; CDR3aa: CASSLEPGVYEQYF; CDR3nt: TGCGCCAGCAGCTTGGAGCCAGGGGTCTACGAGCAGTACTTC
d_gene: -; abundance: few; j_gene: TRBJ1-5; len: 15; v_gene: TRBV19; CDR3aa: CASRRGKGGNQPQHF; CDR3nt: TGTGCCAGTAGGCGGGGGAAGGGAGGGAATCAGCCCCAGCATTTT
d_gene: TRBD1; abundance: few; j_gene: TRBJ2-3; len: 15; v_gene: TRBV7-7; CDR3aa: CASSQGQGPTDTQYF; CDR3nt: TGTGCCAGCAGCCAGGGACAGGGCCCCACAGATACGCAGTATTTT
d_gene: -; abundance: -; j_gene: TRBJ2-5; len: 18; v_gene: TRBV18; CDR3aa: CASSPRLAHGRGQETQYF; CDR3nt: TGTGCCAGCTCACCACGTCTGGCGCATGGGCGGGGACAAGAGACCCAGTACTTC